A selection of T cell receptor beta chains follows, all from one sample in a study of T cell changes during pregnancy in multiple sclerosis. Here immunoSEQ multiplex PCR was the method, and the copy in TCRdb shows in-frame clones only, minus some. The profile shows over 90,000 clones, roughly 92% of them singletons. The sample in question was peripheral blood, obtained after pregnancy. Every receptor here comes from a female donor with multiple sclerosis, enrolled in a pregnancy study. CDR3s include the opening cysteine and the closing phenylalanine or tryptophan. Each record gives: CDR3 DNA, CDR3 protein, J gene, D gene, clone size, V gene. A D gene is named only where the DNA matches it firmly. Size values are once, few and many counts, or a class for expanded clones, and some rows have none.

CDR3 DNA: TGTGCCAGCAGCTCCGCAGCTAGCGGCCAAGAGACCCAGTACTTC
CDR3 protein: CASSSAASGQETQYF
J gene: TRBJ2-5
D gene: TRBD2
clone size: NA
V gene: TRBV7-9

CDR3 DNA: TGTGCCAGCAGCTTAACCTCCGCGGGGGTCCAAGAGACCCAGTACTTC
CDR3 protein: CASSLTSAGVQETQYF
J gene: TRBJ2-5
D gene: TRBD2
clone size: NA
V gene: TRBV7-2

CDR3 DNA: TGTGCCAGCAGTCCCTCGGGGGGTACCACAGATACGCAGTATTTT
CDR3 protein: CASSPSGGTTDTQYF
J gene: TRBJ2-3
D gene: TRBD2
clone size: NA
V gene: TRBV25-1

CDR3 DNA: TGTGCCAGCAGCTTGGAGGGGGGGCCAAAACAGCCCCAGCATTTT
CDR3 protein: CASSLEGGPKQPQHF
J gene: TRBJ1-5
D gene: NA
clone size: NA
V gene: TRBV5-5

CDR3 DNA: TGTGCCAGCTCACCACTTAATAGCAATCAGCCCCAGCATTTT
CDR3 protein: CASSPLNSNQPQHF
J gene: TRBJ1-5
D gene: NA
clone size: NA
V gene: TRBV18

CDR3 DNA: TGTGCCAGCAGTTACATGGGAGGTCAGCGGCATTTT
CDR3 protein: CASSYMGGQRHF
J gene: TRBJ1-5
D gene: NA
clone size: NA
V gene: TRBV6-5

CDR3 DNA: TGTGCCAGCAGCCCCTACAGGACGCTCACCTACGAGCAGTACTTC
CDR3 protein: CASSPYRTLTYEQYF
J gene: TRBJ2-7
D gene: NA
clone size: NA
V gene: TRBV7-8

CDR3 DNA: TGCAGCGTTGGAATTGGGGGGATTGGTGGAAACACCATATATTTT
CDR3 protein: CSVGIGGIGGNTIYF
J gene: TRBJ1-3
D gene: NA
clone size: NA
V gene: TRBV29-1

CDR3 DNA: TGTGCCAGAATCCAGGGGGCGACAGGGTTCGACACTGAAGCTTTCTTT
CDR3 protein: CARIQGATGFDTEAFF
J gene: TRBJ1-1
D gene: TRBD1
clone size: NA
V gene: TRBV2

CDR3 DNA: TGTGCCAGCAGTGGTTCCCAGGGGGGAGATACGCAGTATTTT
CDR3 protein: CASSGSQGGDTQYF
J gene: TRBJ2-3
D gene: NA
clone size: NA
V gene: TRBV6-1

CDR3 DNA: TGTGCCAGCAGCCAAGTAGGGGCGGTGGGCCCACCGAAACCCTACGAGCAGTACTTC
CDR3 protein: CASSQVGAVGPPKPYEQYF
J gene: TRBJ2-7
D gene: NA
clone size: NA
V gene: TRBV4-2

CDR3 DNA: TGTGCCAGCAGCTTCAGAGGGGGCACTGAAGCTTTCTTT
CDR3 protein: CASSFRGGTEAFF
J gene: TRBJ1-1
D gene: NA
clone size: NA
V gene: TRBV7-2

CDR3 DNA: TGTGCCAGCAGCTCCTATAGGGGACAGGCCAAGAATGGCTACACCTTC
CDR3 protein: CASSSYRGQAKNGYTF
J gene: TRBJ1-2
D gene: TRBD1
clone size: NA
V gene: TRBV11-2

CDR3 DNA: TGTGCCAGCAGGAGACTAGCTCTTAAAACAGATACGCAGTATTTT
CDR3 protein: CASRRLALKTDTQYF
J gene: TRBJ2-3
D gene: TRBD2
clone size: NA
V gene: TRBV2

CDR3 DNA: TGTGCCAGCAGCTTAGTTTATGGCCGCCAGACCCAGTACTTC
CDR3 protein: CASSLVYGRQTQYF
J gene: TRBJ2-5
D gene: NA
clone size: NA
V gene: TRBV11-2

CDR3 DNA: TGCGCCAGCAGGGGACAGGGGACTGGAAACACCATATATTTT
CDR3 protein: CASRGQGTGNTIYF
J gene: TRBJ1-3
D gene: TRBD1
clone size: NA
V gene: TRBV5-1

CDR3 DNA: TGTGCCAGCAGCCTCCGCAGCGGGGGGGATACGCAGTATTTT
CDR3 protein: CASSLRSGGDTQYF
J gene: TRBJ2-3
D gene: TRBD2
clone size: once
V gene: TRBV4-2

CDR3 DNA: TGCGCCAGCAGCTTGATGGAGCACGAGACCCAGTACTTC
CDR3 protein: CASSLMEHETQYF
J gene: TRBJ2-5
D gene: NA
clone size: NA
V gene: TRBV5-1

CDR3 DNA: TGCGCCAGCAGCCAAGATTACAAGTACGAGCAGTACTTC
CDR3 protein: CASSQDYKYEQYF
J gene: TRBJ2-7
D gene: NA
clone size: NA
V gene: TRBV4-3

CDR3 DNA: TGTGCCAGCAGCTTAGGGGGGCCCAAGTTGTACTTC
CDR3 protein: CASSLGGPKLYF
J gene: TRBJ2-5
D gene: NA
clone size: NA
V gene: TRBV7-6

CDR3 DNA: TGTGCCAGCAGCTTGGCAGTAGCGGGATCCTACAATGAGCAGTTCTTC
CDR3 protein: CASSLAVAGSYNEQFF
J gene: TRBJ2-1
D gene: TRBD2
clone size: once
V gene: TRBV5-8

CDR3 DNA: TGCGCCAGCAGCCAAGATCGCCCACAGGGAGGCACAGATACGCAGTATTTT
CDR3 protein: CASSQDRPQGGTDTQYF
J gene: TRBJ2-3
D gene: NA
clone size: NA
V gene: TRBV4-3

CDR3 DNA: TGTGCCAGCAGCGTCGAGGTAGGACAGGAGGATTTCTTC
CDR3 protein: CASSVEVGQEDFF
J gene: TRBJ2-1
D gene: TRBD1
clone size: NA
V gene: TRBV2

CDR3 DNA: TGTGCCAGCAGTTCGGACAGGGGGAGCAATCAGCCCCAGCATTTT
CDR3 protein: CASSSDRGSNQPQHF
J gene: TRBJ1-5
D gene: TRBD1
clone size: NA
V gene: TRBV6-5

CDR3 DNA: TGTGCCAGCAGCTTAGACCTCTACGAGCAGTACTTC
CDR3 protein: CASSLDLYEQYF
J gene: TRBJ2-7
D gene: NA
clone size: NA
V gene: TRBV11-2

CDR3 DNA: TGTGCCAGCAGCCTCCCGGGGAACAGGGCAAATGAAAAACTGTTTTTT
CDR3 protein: CASSLPGNRANEKLFF
J gene: TRBJ1-4
D gene: NA
clone size: NA
V gene: TRBV14

CDR3 DNA: TGTGCCAGCAGCGGGGGGGCCGGGTCGGGGGCTAATTCACCCCTCCACTTT
CDR3 protein: CASSGGAGSGANSPLHF
J gene: TRBJ1-6
D gene: NA
clone size: large
V gene: TRBV5-4

CDR3 DNA: TGCGCCAGCAGCTTCGATGACTACCCTAGCACAGATACGCAGTATTTT
CDR3 protein: CASSFDDYPSTDTQYF
J gene: TRBJ2-3
D gene: NA
clone size: NA
V gene: TRBV5-1

CDR3 DNA: TGTGCCTGGAAGGTAAGACAGGCACGACCAAACAATGAGCAGTTCTTC
CDR3 protein: CAWKVRQARPNNEQFF
J gene: TRBJ2-1
D gene: NA
clone size: NA
V gene: TRBV30

CDR3 DNA: TGTGCCAGCAGCATAGGGGCAGGGGGTGGTTTCGAAAACATTCAGTACTTC
CDR3 protein: CASSIGAGGGFENIQYF
J gene: TRBJ2-4
D gene: TRBD1
clone size: NA
V gene: TRBV11-3